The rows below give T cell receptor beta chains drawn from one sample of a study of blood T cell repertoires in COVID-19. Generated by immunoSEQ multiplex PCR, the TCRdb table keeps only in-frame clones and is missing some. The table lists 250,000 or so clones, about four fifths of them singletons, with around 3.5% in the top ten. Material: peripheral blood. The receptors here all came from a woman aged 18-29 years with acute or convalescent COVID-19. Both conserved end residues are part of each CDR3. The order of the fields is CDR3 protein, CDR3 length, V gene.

CDR3aa: CASSRRQGSVTQYF
len: 14
v_gene: TRBV6-5

CDR3aa: CAWSPQSYEQYF
len: 12
v_gene: TRBV30

CDR3aa: CASSLGQGNYGYTF
len: 14
v_gene: TRBV7-2

CDR3aa: CASSLEGADISNEKLFF
len: 17
v_gene: TRBV5-1

CDR3aa: CASSLGGLVTPEAFF
len: 15
v_gene: TRBV5-4

CDR3aa: CASSHQRGDTQYF
len: 13
v_gene: TRBV4-3

CDR3aa: CASSQGQSLYNEQFF
len: 15
v_gene: TRBV4-3

CDR3aa: CASSLLGQGARETQYF
len: 16
v_gene: TRBV7-2

CDR3aa: CASSQTGMNTEAFF
len: 14
v_gene: TRBV4-3

CDR3aa: CASSLRQGGYEQYF
len: 14
v_gene: TRBV4-3

CDR3aa: CASSGVAGKSYNEQFF
len: 16
v_gene: TRBV13

CDR3aa: CASSLGGTVTFYEQYF
len: 16
v_gene: TRBV5-8

CDR3aa: CASSPLTGLDRDSPYEQYF
len: 19
v_gene: TRBV27

CDR3aa: CASMDRLDYEQYF
len: 13
v_gene: TRBV5-6

CDR3aa: CASSYSSGNYGYTF
len: 14
v_gene: TRBV6-5

CDR3aa: CASRRYNEQFF
len: 11
v_gene: TRBV12-3/TRBV12-4

CDR3aa: CASSTQPVAGELFF
len: 14
v_gene: TRBV7-6

CDR3aa: CASSPGTGGLEAFF
len: 14
v_gene: TRBV4-3

CDR3aa: CASSPYAKNIQYF
len: 13
v_gene: TRBV7-2

CDR3aa: CASSPVGEGDNSPLHF
len: 16
v_gene: TRBV7-9

CDR3aa: CSGRTDINSPLHF
len: 13
v_gene: TRBV29-1

CDR3aa: CASSLQGRTEAFF
len: 13
v_gene: TRBV2

CDR3aa: CASSFVGGLGETQYF
len: 15
v_gene: TRBV28

CDR3aa: CASSEYGENTGELFF
len: 15
v_gene: TRBV10-1

CDR3aa: CASSSHSPGADEQYF
len: 15
v_gene: TRBV6-5

CDR3aa: CASSLTLRVEAFF
len: 13
v_gene: TRBV7-2

CDR3aa: CAWSVGQGKGEQYF
len: 14
v_gene: TRBV30

CDR3aa: CASSYSSSGWQYF
len: 13
v_gene: TRBV6-6

CDR3aa: CASSLPTADQPQHF
len: 14
v_gene: TRBV28

CDR3aa: CASSHPPTGEEYYGYTF
len: 17
v_gene: TRBV13

CDR3aa: CASSTGTQDQPQHF
len: 14
v_gene: TRBV5-1

CDR3aa: CASRAGGGTDTQYF
len: 14
v_gene: TRBV5-4

CDR3aa: CASTREGLAGLSYNEQFF
len: 18
v_gene: TRBV25-1

CDR3aa: CASSFVGGPGNEQFF
len: 15
v_gene: TRBV11-3